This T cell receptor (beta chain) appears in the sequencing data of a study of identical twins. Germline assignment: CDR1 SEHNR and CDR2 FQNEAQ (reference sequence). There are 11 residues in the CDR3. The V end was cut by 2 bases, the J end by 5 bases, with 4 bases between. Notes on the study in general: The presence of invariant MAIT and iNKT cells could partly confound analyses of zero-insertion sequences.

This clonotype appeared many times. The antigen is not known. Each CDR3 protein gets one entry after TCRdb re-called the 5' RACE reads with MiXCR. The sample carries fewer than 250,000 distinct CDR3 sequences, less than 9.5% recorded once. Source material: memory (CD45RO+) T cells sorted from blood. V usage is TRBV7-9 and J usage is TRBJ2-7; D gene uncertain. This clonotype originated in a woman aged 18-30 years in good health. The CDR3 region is CASSLLDEQYF. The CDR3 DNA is TGTGCCAGCAGCTTACTGGACGAGCAGTACTTC. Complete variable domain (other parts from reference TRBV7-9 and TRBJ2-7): DTGVSQNPRHKITKRGQNVTFRCDPISEHNRLYWYRQTLGQGPEFLTYFQNEAQLEKSRLLSDRFSAERPKGSFSTLEIQRTEQGDSAMYLCASSLLDEQYFGPGTRLTVT.